This is a list of T cell receptor beta chains from one sample in a study of response to subunit inactivated influenza vaccine. TCRdb fed the RT-PCR reads into MiXCR, producing one record per CDR3 protein. The sample holds about 190,000 distinct CDR3 sequences; approximately 15% are singletons and the top ten take approximately 24%. The sequenced sample was CD8+ T cells sorted from PBMCs, obtained 5 days after vaccination. The receptors here all came from a man aged 45-60 years who received an inactivated influenza vaccine. CDR3s include the opening cysteine and the closing phenylalanine or tryptophan. D genes are given only for firm matches. Expanded clones are given a class, and other clones once, few, many or no size at all.

cdr3_aa | cdr3_nt | v_call | clone_size | j_call | d_call
CASSVDDEQYF | TGTGCCAGCAGTGTGGATGACGAGCAGTACTTC | TRBV2 | . | TRBJ2-7 | .
CASSFLLAGQETQYF | TGTGCCAGCAGCTTCCTTCTAGCGGGGCAAGAGACCCAGTACTTC | TRBV7-2 | . | TRBJ2-5 | TRBD2
CASSLDQLAGVIYEQYF | TGTGCCAGCAGCTTAGATCAACTAGCGGGGGTTATCTACGAGCAGTACTTC | TRBV11-2 | few | TRBJ2-7 | TRBD2
CASGPGNTEAFF | TGTGCCAGTGGCCCAGGGAACACTGAAGCTTTCTTT | TRBV19 | many | TRBJ1-1 | .
CASSGRARNDYGYTF | TGTGCCAGCAGCGGCCGGGCCCGCAACGACTATGGCTACACCTTC | TRBV13 | few | TRBJ1-2 | .
CATSDPTLASETQYF | TGTGCCACCAGTGACCCTACTCTAGCGTCGGAGACCCAGTACTTC | TRBV24-1 | . | TRBJ2-5 | .
CASSPTHKWTVSELDEKLFF | TGCGCCAGCAGCCCCACCCATAAGTGGACAGTATCTGAACTGGATGAAAAACTGTTTTTT | TRBV4-1 | few | TRBJ1-4 | .
CAISETESPGEKLFF | TGTGCCATCAGTGAAACAGAGAGCCCGGGTGAAAAACTGTTTTTT | TRBV10-3 | many | TRBJ1-4 | .
CASSVELAVGSNTQYF | TGTGCCAGCAGCGTAGAACTAGCGGTAGGCAGCAATACGCAGTATTTT | TRBV9 | . | TRBJ2-3 | TRBD2
CASSFRGTGELFF | TGCGCCAGCAGCTTCCGTGGTACCGGGGAGCTGTTTTTT | TRBV10-1 | few | TRBJ2-2 | .
CASSYSQGSEQYF | TGTGCCAGCAGTTACTCCCAGGGATCTGAGCAGTACTTC | TRBV6-5 | . | TRBJ2-7 | .
CASTSSSGSVEQYF | TGTGCCAGCACCTCGTCTAGCGGGAGTGTCGAGCAGTACTTC | TRBV7-9 | few | TRBJ2-7 | TRBD2